These T cell receptor beta chains were read from a single sample in a study of blood T cells in healthy people across ages. TCRdb reprocessed the 5' RACE reads with MiXCR, giving one entry per CDR3 protein. Here the sample spans hundreds of thousands of distinct CDR3 sequences, 55% to 65% being singletons. Specimen: blood. These receptors were taken from a man aged 25-45 years in good health. CDR3s include the opening cysteine and the closing phenylalanine or tryptophan. A D gene is named only where the DNA matches it firmly. Part of the rows lack a size; the others show once, few, many or a class for expanded clones.

V gene	D gene	J gene	clone size	CDR3 protein	CDR3 DNA
TRBV20-1	TRBD2	TRBJ2-5	-	CSARDLVAGAQETQYF	TGCAGTGCTAGAGATTTGGTAGCGGGGGCCCAAGAGACCCAGTACTTC
TRBV12-3/TRBV12-4	TRBD1	TRBJ2-7	-	CASSLGTGVDYEQYF	TGTGCCAGCAGTCTTGGGACAGGGGTCGACTACGAGCAGTACTTC
TRBV5-6	-	TRBJ2-1	-	CASSFSRAPVLNEQFF	TGTGCCAGCAGCTTTTCACGGGCCCCCGTTTTAAATGAGCAGTTCTTC
TRBV28	TRBD1	TRBJ1-5	-	CASFGRTGPRQPQHF	TGTGCCAGCTTTGGCCGGACAGGACCGCGTCAGCCCCAGCATTTT
TRBV5-1	-	TRBJ1-6	-	CASSISAGENSPLHF	TGCGCCAGCAGCATCTCGGCGGGGGAGAATTCACCCCTCCACTTT
TRBV6-6	-	TRBJ1-1	-	CASSTPADGNTEAFF	TGTGCCAGCAGTACGCCCGCTGATGGCAACACTGAAGCTTTCTTT
TRBV15	-	TRBJ1-5	-	CATSRDPQYSNQPQHF	TGTGCCACCAGCAGAGATCCCCAGTATAGCAATCAGCCCCAGCATTTT
TRBV7-9	TRBD1	TRBJ2-1	-	CASSEGTGPDNEPFF	TGTGCCAGCAGCGAGGGGACAGGTCCTGACAATGAGCCGTTCTTC
TRBV29-1	-	TRBJ2-1	-	CSVEALGLLNEQFF	TGCAGCGTTGAAGCCCTTGGACTACTCAATGAGCAGTTCTTC
TRBV20-1	-	TRBJ2-4	-	CSAKSRGAKNIQYF	TGCAGTGCTAAGTCAAGGGGTGCCAAAAACATTCAGTACTTC
TRBV12-3/TRBV12-4	-	TRBJ2-5	few	CASSADSGTQYF	TGTGCCAGCAGTGCAGACAGCGGGACCCAGTACTTC
TRBV9	-	TRBJ1-5	-	CASSASGAGNQPQHF	TGTGCCAGCAGCGCGTCCGGGGCCGGTAATCAGCCCCAGCATTTT
TRBV6-2/TRBV6-3	-	TRBJ2-7	-	CASGLGYEQYF	TGTGCCTCGGGACTCGGATACGAGCAGTACTTC
TRBV28	TRBD1	TRBJ1-6	few	CATLRQGNSPLHF	TGTGCCACCCTTAGACAGGGAAATTCACCCCTCCACTTT
TRBV20-1	TRBD1	TRBJ1-1	-	CSANTGANTEAFF	TGCAGTGCCAATACAGGGGCAAACACTGAAGCTTTCTTT
TRBV18	-	TRBJ2-7	-	CASSPVGQTYEQYF	TGTGCCAGCTCACCAGTCGGACAGACTTACGAGCAGTACTTC
TRBV20-1	-	TRBJ1-4	once	CSAREGPNEKLFF	TGCAGTGCTAGGGAAGGCCCTAATGAAAAACTGTTTTTT
TRBV5-1	TRBD1	TRBJ2-1	-	CASSLPQDRGNEQFF	TGCGCCAGCAGCTTGCCACAGGACAGGGGGAATGAGCAGTTCTTC
TRBV7-7	TRBD2	TRBJ2-5	-	CTSSFRGGQETQYF	TGTACTAGCAGCTTCCGCGGGGGACAAGAGACCCAGTACTTC
TRBV7-3	-	TRBJ2-7	few	CASSRNWGIYEQYF	TGTGCCAGCAGCCGGAACTGGGGTATCTACGAGCAGTACTTC
TRBV13	-	TRBJ1-6	-	CASAPRGGLNSPLHF	TGTGCCAGCGCACCCCGAGGGGGACTTAATTCACCCCTCCACTTT
TRBV2	TRBD2	TRBJ2-1	-	CASTHPTSGGANEQFF	TGTGCCAGCACTCACCCTACTAGCGGGGGGGCTAATGAGCAGTTCTTC
TRBV7-2	-	TRBJ1-2	few	CASSLSGYTF	TGTGCCAGCAGCCTCTCTGGCTACACCTTC
TRBV3-1	-	TRBJ1-6	-	CASSQDLGRSGNSPLHF	TGTGCCAGCAGCCAAGATCTGGGCAGGTCTGGGAATTCACCCCTCCACTTT
TRBV5-6	-	TRBJ1-2	few	CASSLPGTLAAYGYTF	TGTGCCAGCAGCTTACCCGGGACGCTCGCGGCCTATGGCTACACCTTC
TRBV20-1	TRBD1	TRBJ1-1	-	CSAQGQGRTEAFF	TGCAGTGCTCAAGGACAGGGGAGGACTGAAGCTTTCTTT
TRBV5-1	TRBD1	TRBJ1-1	few	CASSYTGAGTEAFF	TGCGCCAGCAGCTATACAGGGGCGGGCACTGAAGCTTTCTTT
TRBV5-1	-	TRBJ2-6	-	CASNTGALGANVLTF	TGCGCCAGCAATACCGGGGCTTTGGGGGCCAACGTCCTGACTTTC
TRBV4-3	-	TRBJ2-7	-	CASSPTDGSSYEQYF	TGCGCCAGCAGCCCCACGGACGGGAGCTCCTACGAGCAGTACTTC
TRBV28	-	TRBJ1-2	-	CASSLVSNNYGYTF	TGTGCCAGCAGTCTAGTATCCAATAACTATGGCTACACCTTC
TRBV12-3/TRBV12-4	-	TRBJ2-2	-	CASSGTFKPGELFF	TGTGCCAGCAGTGGGACCTTTAAGCCCGGGGAGCTGTTTTTT
TRBV20-1	-	TRBJ2-1	-	CSARVPARDNEQFF	TGCAGTGCTAGAGTGCCCGCGAGGGACAATGAGCAGTTCTTC
TRBV5-1	TRBD1	TRBJ2-5	-	CASSYGQGAETQYF	TGCGCCAGCAGCTATGGACAGGGGGCGGAGACCCAGTACTTC
TRBV6-6	-	TRBJ2-7	few	CASTWGRNEQYF	TGTGCCAGCACCTGGGGCCGGAACGAGCAGTACTTC
TRBV12-3/TRBV12-4	-	TRBJ2-1	-	CASSWGAVETQFF	TGTGCCAGCAGTTGGGGGGCTGTTGAGACCCAGTTCTTC
TRBV20-1	-	TRBJ2-5	-	CSATGDHGGPLQETQYF	TGCAGTGCTACGGGGGACCACGGTGGGCCACTTCAAGAGACCCAGTACTTC
TRBV6-5	TRBD2	TRBJ2-5	-	CASSSHSGGVQTQYF	TGTGCCAGCAGTTCCCATAGCGGGGGGGTGCAGACCCAGTACTTC
TRBV6-6	-	TRBJ1-4	-	CASNGYETGEKLFF	TGTGCCAGCAACGGGTACGAAACAGGGGAAAAACTGTTTTTT
TRBV20-1	TRBD1	TRBJ2-1	-	CSASEGAEGNEQFF	TGCAGTGCTAGTGAGGGGGCTGAGGGCAATGAGCAGTTCTTC
TRBV28	TRBD1	TRBJ2-1	-	CASSAERPDRAYYNEQFF	TGTGCCAGCAGTGCCGAACGGCCGGACAGGGCCTACTACAATGAGCAGTTCTTC
TRBV10-3	TRBD2	TRBJ2-4	few	CAISEGLAGGPGIQYF	TGTGCCATCAGTGAGGGACTAGCGGGGGGGCCGGGCATTCAGTACTTC
TRBV7-2	-	TRBJ1-2	-	CASSLDSDGYTF	TGTGCCAGCAGCTTGGACAGTGATGGCTACACCTTC
TRBV24-1	-	TRBJ2-3	-	CATSDSRSMMTQYF	TGTGCCACCAGTGATTCTCGGTCCATGATGACGCAGTATTTT
TRBV12-3/TRBV12-4	TRBD1	TRBJ2-7	-	CASSRQGARTGYEQYF	TGTGCCAGCAGTCGACAGGGGGCAAGGACGGGATACGAGCAGTACTTC
TRBV4-3	-	TRBJ1-5	-	CASSQEAGGPQHF	TGCGCCAGCAGCCAAGAGGCGGGAGGGCCCCAGCATTTT
TRBV11-2	-	TRBJ2-3	few	CASSPNLAQYF	TGTGCCAGCAGCCCAAATCTCGCGCAGTATTTT
TRBV7-9	-	TRBJ2-5	few	CASTWGDLRETQYF	TGTGCCAGCACCTGGGGCGATCTTCGGGAGACCCAGTACTTC
TRBV6-2/TRBV6-3	TRBD2	TRBJ2-1	-	CASSYSPGGGNGEQFF	TGTGCCAGCAGTTACTCCCCCGGCGGGGGGAATGGTGAGCAGTTCTTC
TRBV11-2	TRBD2	TRBJ2-1	-	CASSLRLAGIYNEQFF	TGTGCCAGCAGCCTGCGACTAGCGGGGATCTACAATGAGCAGTTCTTC
TRBV12-3/TRBV12-4	TRBD2	TRBJ2-1	-	CASSPAGGDSYNEQFF	TGTGCCAGCAGTCCCGCCGGGGGGGATAGCTACAATGAGCAGTTCTTC
TRBV24-1	-	TRBJ2-5	-	CSTSDFLQETQYF	TGTTCCACCAGTGATTTCCTACAAGAGACCCAGTACTTC
TRBV20-1	TRBD2	TRBJ2-5	-	CSAEGLAGASYQETQYF	TGCAGTGCCGAGGGACTAGCGGGGGCCTCGTACCAAGAGACCCAGTACTTC
TRBV7-9	-	TRBJ2-3	-	CASSFRQGRGGTDTQYF	TGTGCCAGCAGTTTTCGTCAGGGCCGGGGTGGTACAGATACGCAGTATTTT
TRBV7-2	-	TRBJ2-4	-	CASRQGRLAKNIQYF	TGTGCCAGCAGGCAAGGACGCCTAGCCAAAAACATTCAGTACTTC
TRBV3-1	-	TRBJ2-4	few	CARPYRAKNIQYF	TGTGCCAGACCCTACAGGGCTAAAAACATTCAGTACTTC
TRBV12-5	-	TRBJ1-2	-	CASGLYGYTF	TGTGCTAGTGGTCTCTATGGCTACACCTTC
TRBV9	TRBD1	TRBJ2-1	many	CASSVDRVYNEQFF	TGTGCCAGCAGCGTCGACAGGGTCTACAATGAGCAGTTCTTC